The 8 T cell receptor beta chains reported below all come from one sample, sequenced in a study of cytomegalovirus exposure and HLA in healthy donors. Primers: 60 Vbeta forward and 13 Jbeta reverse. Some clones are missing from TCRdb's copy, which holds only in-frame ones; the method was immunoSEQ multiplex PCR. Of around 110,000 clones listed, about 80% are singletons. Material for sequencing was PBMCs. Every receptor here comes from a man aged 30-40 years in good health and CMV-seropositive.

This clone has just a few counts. The CDR3, as DNA: TGTGCCAGCAGCGTCCAGGGGGCTGGGGCCAACGTCCTGACTTTC. Residues: CASSVQGAGANVLTF. This chain joins TRBV5-4 and TRBJ2-6, with 7 bases aligning to TRBD1. CDR1 and CDR2 from the germline V gene are SGHNT and YYREEE (reference sequence). Trimming removed 4 bases from V and 2 bases from J; junction bases left unmatched: 3. The CDR3 totals 15 residues.

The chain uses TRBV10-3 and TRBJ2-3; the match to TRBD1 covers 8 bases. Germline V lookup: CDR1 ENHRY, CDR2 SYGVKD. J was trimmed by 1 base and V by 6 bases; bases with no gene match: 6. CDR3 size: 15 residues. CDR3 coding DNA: TGTGCCATCAGACCGCCGACAGGGGGCACAGATACGCAGTATTTT. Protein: CAIRPPTGGTDTQYF.

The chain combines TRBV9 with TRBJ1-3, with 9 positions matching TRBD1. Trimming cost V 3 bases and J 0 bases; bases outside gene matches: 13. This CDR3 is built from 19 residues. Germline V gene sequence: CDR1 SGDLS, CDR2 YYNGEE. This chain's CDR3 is CASSAGTGYGASSGNTIYF. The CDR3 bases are TGTGCCAGCAGCGCCGGGACAGGGTACGGCGCAAGCTCTGGAAACACCATATATTTT. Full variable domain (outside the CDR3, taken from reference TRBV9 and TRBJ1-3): DSGVTQTPKHLITATGQRVTLRCSPRSGDLSVYWYQQSLDQGLQFLIQYYNGEERAKGNILERFSAQQFPDLHSELNLSSLELGDSALYFCASSAGTGYGASSGNTIYFGEGSWLTVV.

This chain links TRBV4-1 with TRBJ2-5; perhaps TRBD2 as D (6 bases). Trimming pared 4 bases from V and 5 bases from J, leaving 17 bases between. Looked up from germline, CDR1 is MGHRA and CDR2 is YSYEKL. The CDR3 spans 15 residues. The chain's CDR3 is CASSRLGGGRETQYF. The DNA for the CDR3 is TGCGCCAGCAGCCGACTAGGTGGTGGGCGGGAGACCCAGTACTTC.

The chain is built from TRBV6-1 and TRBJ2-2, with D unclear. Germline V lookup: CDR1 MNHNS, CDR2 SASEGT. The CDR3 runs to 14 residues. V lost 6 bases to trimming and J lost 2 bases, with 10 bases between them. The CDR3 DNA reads TGTGCCAGCAGATGGCAATTAAACACCGGGGAGCTGTTTTTT. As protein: CASRWQLNTGELFF.

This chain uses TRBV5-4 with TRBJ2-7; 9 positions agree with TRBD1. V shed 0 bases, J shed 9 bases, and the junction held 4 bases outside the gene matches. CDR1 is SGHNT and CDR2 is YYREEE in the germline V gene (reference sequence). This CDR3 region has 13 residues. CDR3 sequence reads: CASSLGQGGGQYF. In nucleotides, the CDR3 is TGTGCCAGCAGCTTGGGACAGGGGGGTGGGCAGTACTTC. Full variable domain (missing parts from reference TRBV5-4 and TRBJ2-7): ETGVTQSPTHLIKTRGQQVTLRCSSQSGHNTVSWYQQALGQGPQFIFQYYREEENGRGNFPPRFSGLQFPNYSSELNVNALELDDSALYLCASSLGQGGGQYFGPGTRLTVT.

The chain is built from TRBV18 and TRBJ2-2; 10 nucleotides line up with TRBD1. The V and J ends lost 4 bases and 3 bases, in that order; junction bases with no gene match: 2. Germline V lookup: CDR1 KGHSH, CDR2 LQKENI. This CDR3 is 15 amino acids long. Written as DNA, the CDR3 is TGTGCCAGCTCACGGACAGGGGGTTACACCGGGGAGCTGTTTTTT. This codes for CASSRTGGYTGELFF.

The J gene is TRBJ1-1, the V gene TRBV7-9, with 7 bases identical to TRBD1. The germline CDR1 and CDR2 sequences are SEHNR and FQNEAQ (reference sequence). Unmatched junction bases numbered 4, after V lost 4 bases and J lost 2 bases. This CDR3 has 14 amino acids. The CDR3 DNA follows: TGTGCCAGCAGCTCCCAGGGGGTAAACACTGAAGCTTTCTTT. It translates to CASSSQGVNTEAFF.